The 16 T cell receptor beta chains below come from one sample, sequenced in a study of shared clonotypes between healthy human individuals. Measured with immunoSEQ multiplex PCR; TCRdb has only the in-frame clones, and not every one. This table holds approximately 840,000 clones, roughly 96% found once. The naive CD8 subset, CD45RO-negative cells positively selected for CCR7, excluded terminally differentiated effector memory CD45RA+ cells. Sequenced sample: naive CD8+ T cells sorted from blood. These receptors came from a man aged 25 to 40 in good health.

This clone is a singleton in its sample. This chain connects TRBV7-6 to TRBJ2-1; 10 bases map to TRBD1. Germline lookup yields CDR1 SGHVS and CDR2 FNYEAQ. Trimming cost V 4 bases and J 3 bases; bases outside gene matches: 9. The CDR3 loop spans 17 amino acids. The CDR3 sequence: CASSSTPGTGVYNEQFF. The CDR3 DNA reads TGTGCCAGCAGCTCCACTCCCGGGACAGGGGTCTACAATGAGCAGTTCTTC. Based on the CDR3 plus reference TRBV7-6 and TRBJ2-1, the full variable domain is GAGVSQSPRYKVTKRGQDVALRCDPISGHVSLYWYRQALGQGPEFLTYFNYEAQQDKSGLPNDRFSAERPEGSISTLTIQRTEQRDSAMYRCASSSTPGTGVYNEQFFGPGTRLTVL.

The V and J genes are TRBV6-6 and TRBJ2-5; D remains unclear. The CDR3 spans 13 residues. The germline V gene has CDR1 MNHNY and CDR2 SVGAGI (reference sequence). Trimming pared 10 bases from V and 0 bases from J, leaving 12 bases between. The CDR3 protein is CATLGPYQETQYF. The CDR3, as DNA: TGTGCCACCCTAGGACCGTACCAAGAGACCCAGTACTTC.

This CDR3 is CASREREAATDTQYF. CDR3 coding DNA: TGCGCCAGCAGAGAGCGGGAAGCGGCCACAGATACGCAGTATTTT. The chain couples TRBV10-1 to TRBJ2-3, with 7 bases lining up with TRBD2. V lost 6 bases and J lost 2; bases outside the gene matches: 8. The CDR3 has 15 amino acids. The germline gives CDR1 WNHNN, CDR2 SYGVQD (reference sequence).

The chain is built from TRBV15 and TRBJ2-3, with unresolved D. The CDR3 contains 14 residues. V lost 0 bases and J 6 bases, leaving 10 bases between the germline ends. From germline, CDR1 is LNHNV and CDR2 YYDKDF (reference sequence). CDR3 coding DNA: TGTGCCACCAGCAGAGAGGTGGCGGTGGATACGCAGTATTTT. Its protein product is CATSREVAVDTQYF.

This clone was seen a single time. The V gene is TRBV7-9, the J gene TRBJ1-2; 7 bases align to TRBD1. Germline V gives CDR1 SEHNR, CDR2 FQNEAQ (reference sequence). Germline trimming cut 1 base from V and 2 bases from J; bases unmatched to any gene: 1. The CDR3 length is 14 residues. The CDR3 loop reads CASSLGQGNYGYTF. The CDR3 DNA reads as TGTGCCAGCAGCTTAGGACAGGGAAACTATGGCTACACCTTC.

In this sample, this clone turned up once. This chain joins TRBV6-5 and TRBJ2-1, with D perhaps matching TRBD2 (7 bases). CDR1 is MNHEY and CDR2 is SVGAGI in the germline V gene. The CDR3 sequence is 11 residues long. V lost 7 bases to trimming and J lost 11 bases, with 12 bases between them. CDR3 DNA sequence: TGTGCCAGCATGAGGGGGGGCAAGCAGTTCTTC. Its protein is CASMRGGKQFF.

This chain connects TRBV6-5 to TRBJ2-7; D may be TRBD1 (6 bases). The germline V and J ends were trimmed by 0 bases and 3 bases, with 9 bases remaining between them. The CDR3 consists of 14 residues. Germline-derived CDR1 and CDR2 are MNHEY and SVGAGI. The CDR3 DNA follows: TGTGCCAGCAGTTACTCGGGACAAGTCTACGAGCAGTACTTC. As protein: CASSYSGQVYEQYF.

This sequence joins TRBV7-9 and TRBJ2-7, with a possible D match to TRBD1 (5 bases). CDR3 length: 12 residues. Germline V gives CDR1 SEHNR, CDR2 FQNEAQ (reference sequence). With 5 bases removed from V and 6 bases from J, the gap between germline ends came to 11 bases. The CDR3 sequence is CASSHDSGEQYF. CDR3 DNA: TGTGCCAGCAGCCATGACAGTGGCGAGCAGTACTTC.

The chain carries TRBV4-3 and TRBJ1-4; D remains unclear. Trimming took off 0 bases at V and 0 bases at J, with 8 bases between the two ends. The CDR3 totals 16 residues. Germline values: CDR1 LGHNA, CDR2 YSLEER. CDR3 sequence (DNA): TGCGCCAGCAGCCAAGACGGTTCAACAACTAATGAAAAACTGTTTTTT. It specifies CASSQDGSTTNEKLFF.

This chain joins TRBV7-6 and TRBJ2-1; 12 positions agree with TRBD2. The CDR3 runs 15 residues. The V gene end was trimmed by 3 bases and the J gene end by 8 bases; junction bases not matched to a gene: 5. Germline-derived CDR1 and CDR2 are SGHVS and FNYEAQ. CDR3 residues: CASSLTSGSSHEQFF. CDR3 DNA sequence: TGTGCCAGCAGCTTGACTAGCGGGAGTAGCCATGAGCAGTTCTTC.

The sample holds one count of this clone. The sample carries other DNA sequences with the same CDR3. The V gene is TRBV19, the J gene TRBJ1-1; D uncertain. The CDR3 covers 13 residues. The germline CDR1 and CDR2 sequences are LNHDA and SQIVND (reference sequence). Trimming stripped 3 bases from V and 1 base from J, with 6 bases between. CDR3 sequence (DNA): TGTGCCAGTAGTATCTGGGGGAACACTGAAGCTTTCTTT. It translates to CASSIWGNTEAFF.

The rearrangement joins TRBV7-6 to TRBJ2-3; 9 nucleotides match TRBD2. The CDR3 is 16 residues long. Germline CDR1 SGHVS, CDR2 FNYEAQ. The junction had 9 bases not matched to a gene; V was cut back by 4 bases and J by 4 bases. In nucleotides, the CDR3 is TGTGCCAGCAGCTCATCTAGCGGGATCCTAGCAGATACGCAGTATTTT. Its protein product is CASSSSSGILADTQYF.

This sequence joins TRBV7-6 and TRBJ2-3; TRBD2 matches 7 bases. The CDR3 covers 14 residues. CDR1 SGHVS and CDR2 FNYEAQ come from the germline V gene. V lost 6 bases, J lost 1 base, and 4 bases stayed unmatched. CDR3 amino acids: CASRGTSGTDTQYF. The CDR3 bases are TGTGCCAGCAGGGGCACTAGCGGCACAGATACGCAGTATTTT.

A single count supports this clone. The chain has TRBV29-1 and TRBJ2-7; 10 bases are shared with TRBD1. The CDR3 has 16 residues. V trimming: 7 bases; J trimming: 2 bases; junction bases outside the gene matches: 14. In germline, CDR1 is SQVTM, CDR2 ANQGSEA. CDR3 in amino acids: CSAETKLGQGPYEQYF. The CDR3 coding sequence is TGCAGCGCAGAGACTAAACTGGGACAGGGGCCCTACGAGCAGTACTTC.

The chain employs TRBV27 and TRBJ1-4, with D possibly being TRBD1 (5 bases). The V gene's germline CDR1 is MNHEY and CDR2 SMNVEV (reference sequence). There are 15 residues in the CDR3. V was clipped by 2 bases and J by 6 bases, with 13 bases between them. CDR3 sequence (DNA): TGTGCCAGCAGTTTAACTCTGGGGACGGATGAAAAACTGTTTTTT. Encoded protein: CASSLTLGTDEKLFF.

This chain links TRBV6-1 with TRBJ2-7; D is possibly TRBD1 (5 bases). V was clipped by 10 bases and J by 3 bases, with 16 bases between them. Germline lookup yields CDR1 MNHNS and CDR2 SASEGT. This CDR3 comprises 13 residues. CDR3 residues: CATSPWGGYEQYF. The CDR3 nucleotides are TGTGCCACTTCCCCCTGGGGCGGCTACGAGCAGTACTTC.